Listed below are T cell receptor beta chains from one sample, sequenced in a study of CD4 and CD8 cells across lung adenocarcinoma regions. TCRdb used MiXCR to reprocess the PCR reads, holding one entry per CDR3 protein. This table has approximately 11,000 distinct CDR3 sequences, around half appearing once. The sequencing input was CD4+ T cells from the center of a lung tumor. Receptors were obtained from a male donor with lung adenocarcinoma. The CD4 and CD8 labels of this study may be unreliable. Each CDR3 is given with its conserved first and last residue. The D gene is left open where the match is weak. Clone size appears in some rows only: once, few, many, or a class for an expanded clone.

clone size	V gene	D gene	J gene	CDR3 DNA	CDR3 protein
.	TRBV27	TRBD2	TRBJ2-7	TGTGCCAGCAGAGCCACCCGGGTAGCGGGGCTGTCTGCCAAAGACATGCAGTACTTC	CASRATRVAGLSAKDMQYF
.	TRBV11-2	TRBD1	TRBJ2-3	TGTGCCAGCAGCCAAACTCGACAGGGAGGCACAGATACGCAGTATTTT	CASSQTRQGGTDTQYF
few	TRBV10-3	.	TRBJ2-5	TGTGCCGGGGGTGAGGGGGGCCGGGACCAAGAGACCCAGTACTTC	CAGGEGGRDQETQYF
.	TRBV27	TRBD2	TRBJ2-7	TGTGCCAGCAGTTTATTAGGGACTACATCCTACGAGCAGTACTTC	CASSLLGTTSYEQYF
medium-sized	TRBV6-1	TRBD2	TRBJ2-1	TGTGCCAGCAGTCCTAGCGGGGAGTTATACAATGAGCAGTTCTTC	CASSPSGELYNEQFF
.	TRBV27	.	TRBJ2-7	TGTGCCAGCAAGAAATACCGGGACTTCGCCTACGAGCAGTACTTC	CASKKYRDFAYEQYF
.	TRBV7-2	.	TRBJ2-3	TGTGCCAGCAGCTTAAGTGGGCTAGCTGTCCCAGATACGCAGTATTTT	CASSLSGLAVPDTQYF
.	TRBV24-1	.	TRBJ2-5	TGTGCCACCAGACTCAACGAACAAGAGACCCAGTACTTC	CATRLNEQETQYF
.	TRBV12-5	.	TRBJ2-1	TGTGCTAGTGTCCTTGACGCCTACAATGAGCAGTTCTTC	CASVLDAYNEQFF
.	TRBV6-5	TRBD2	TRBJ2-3	TGTGCCAGCAGTTCCACCGGGGGGGCGGGGGGGCGAGGCACAGATACGCAGTACTTT	CASSSTGGAGGRGTDTQYF
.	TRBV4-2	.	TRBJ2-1	TGTGCCAGCAGCCAAGATAACAGAGACTACAATGAGCAGTTCTTC	CASSQDNRDYNEQFF
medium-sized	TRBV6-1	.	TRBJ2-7	TGTGCGACCGGGCAGACTGACTACGAGCAGTACTTC	CATGQTDYEQYF
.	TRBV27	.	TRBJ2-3	TGTGCCAGCAGAGCCACGCGCGTATCGGGGCTGTCAGCCAAAGACATGCAGTACTTT	CASRATRVSGLSAKDMQYF
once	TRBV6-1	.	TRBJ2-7	TGTGCCAGCGGTGAGAGGGGCCGGGACCCAGAGACGCAGTACTTC	CASGERGRDPETQYF
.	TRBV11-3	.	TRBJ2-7	TGTGCCAGCAGCCCCGGCATAGACGAGCAGTACTTC	CASSPGIDEQYF
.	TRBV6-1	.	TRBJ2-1	TGTGCCAGCAGTGAAATGGTAGGTGGGTTCTACGAGCAGTTCTTC	CASSEMVGGFYEQFF
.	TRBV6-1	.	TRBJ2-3	TGTGCCAGGGGTCCCAAGGCCAGGAGCACAGAGGCGCAGTATTTT	CARGPKARSTEAQYF
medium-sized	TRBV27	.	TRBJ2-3	TGTGCCAGCAGTGGTACTAGCCGGGCCGATACGCAGTATTTT	CASSGTSRADTQYF
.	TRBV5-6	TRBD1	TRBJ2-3	TGTGCCAGCAGCTTTGCACAGGGGGTTGGAACAGATACGCAGTATTTT	CASSFAQGVGTDTQYF
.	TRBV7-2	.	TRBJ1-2	TGTGCCAGCAGCTTGGGGGCCCTAAGGCTTGGCTACACCTTC	CASSLGALRLGYTF
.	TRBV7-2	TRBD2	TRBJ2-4	TGTGCGAGCAGCGTGGGCGGGGGGAACAAGACTCAGTACTTC	CASSVGGGNKTQYF
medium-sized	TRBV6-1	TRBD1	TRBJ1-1	TGTGCCAGCAGTGGATGGACAGGAGGCAACACTGAAGCTTTCTTT	CASSGWTGGNTEAFF
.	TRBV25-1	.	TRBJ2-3	TGTGCCAGCAGTGTCAAGGGCCGCGGGGCCTTTAGCACAGATACGCAGTATTTT	CASSVKGRGAFSTDTQYF
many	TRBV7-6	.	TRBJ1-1	TGTGCCAGCAGCACTGACAGGAACACTGAAGCTTTCTTT	CASSTDRNTEAFF
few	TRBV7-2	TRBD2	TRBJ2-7	TGTGCCAGCAGCCCCCTACGGGGGGGATCCTACGAGCAGTACTTC	CASSPLRGGSYEQYF
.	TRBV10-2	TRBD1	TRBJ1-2	TGCGCCAGCAGGGGCAGGGGGGAGTATGGCTACACCTTC	CASRGRGEYGYTF
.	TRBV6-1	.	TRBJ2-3	TGTGCCAGGGGGTTGGGGGGCCGCGGCGAAGATACGCAGTATTTC	CARGLGGRGEDTQYF
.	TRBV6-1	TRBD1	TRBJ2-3	TGTGCCAGCAAAATTGGGACAGGGGGAGATACGCAGTATTTT	CASKIGTGGDTQYF
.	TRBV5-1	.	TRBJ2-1	TGCGCCAGCAGCCCGTTACCAGGACTACAGAGCTCCTACAATGAGCAGTTCTTC	CASSPLPGLQSSYNEQFF
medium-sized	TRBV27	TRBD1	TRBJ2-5	TGTGCCAGCAGTTTTACCGGGACAGGGGGCGGCGAGACCCAGTACTTC	CASSFTGTGGGETQYF
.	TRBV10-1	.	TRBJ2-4	TGCGCGGGCCTCGGGGGCCGTGACCAAGACACCCAGTACTTC	CAGLGGRDQDTQYF
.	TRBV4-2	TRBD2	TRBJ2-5	TGTGCCAGCAGCCAGGAATTGCGGGGGGGCTTACAGACCCAGTACTTC	CASSQELRGGLQTQYF
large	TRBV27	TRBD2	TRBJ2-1	TGTGCCAGCAGGGCGACCGGACTAGCGGGGGGGCCCGATGAGCAGTTCTTC	CASRATGLAGGPDEQFF
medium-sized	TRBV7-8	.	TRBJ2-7	TGTGCCAGCAGCTTAGAGAATGGGTACGAGCAGTACTTC	CASSLENGYEQYF
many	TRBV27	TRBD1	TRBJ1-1	TGTGCCAGCACCAGATTCCAGGGGGCCGCGAACACTGAAGCTTTCTTT	CASTRFQGAANTEAFF
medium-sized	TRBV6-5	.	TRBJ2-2	TGTGCCAGCAGACTCCAGTCCGGAATTCCCGGGGAGCTGTTTTTT	CASRLQSGIPGELFF
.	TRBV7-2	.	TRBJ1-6	TGTGCCAGCAGCTTAGAGTCCCTAAGTTCACCCCTCCACTTT	CASSLESLSSPLHF
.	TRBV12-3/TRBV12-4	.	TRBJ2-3	TGTGCCAGCAGTTTATCCGAAGAGACGCAGTATTTT	CASSLSEETQYF
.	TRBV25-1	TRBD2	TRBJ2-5	TGTGCCAGCAGTGAAGGGAGGGCGCGAGAGACCCAGTACTTC	CASSEGRARETQYF
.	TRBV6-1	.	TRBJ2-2	TGTGCCAGCAGTGAAAGTGTCCTTGGGGTCGGGGCTGCGAACACCGGGACGCAGTTTTTT	CASSESVLGVGAANTGTQFF
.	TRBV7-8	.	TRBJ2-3	TGTGCCACCAGATACACAGATACGCAGTATTTT	CATRYTDTQYF
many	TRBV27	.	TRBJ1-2	TGTGCCAGCAAAGTTGACAGGAACTATGGCTACACCTTC	CASKVDRNYGYTF
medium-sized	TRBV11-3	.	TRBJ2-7	TGTGCCAGCAGCTTAAAGAATCCCCCCGGGACGGCCCCTTACGAGCAGTACTTC	CASSLKNPPGTAPYEQYF
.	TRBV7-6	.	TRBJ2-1	TGTGCCAGCAGCTTATTACGGGCCCCAGAATCCGGTGAGCAGTTCTTC	CASSLLRAPESGEQFF
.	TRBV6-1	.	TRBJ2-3	TGTGCCAGCAGTCTAGCCGGGGGCCAAGAGACCCAGTATTTT	CASSLAGGQETQYF
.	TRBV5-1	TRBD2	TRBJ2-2	TGCGCCAGCAGCTTGGCGTTAGCGGGGGCCGTCACCGGGGAGCTGTTTTTT	CASSLALAGAVTGELFF
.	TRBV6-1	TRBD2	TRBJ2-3	TGTGCCAGGGGTTCCACCGGGGGAGCGGGGGGCCGAGGCCAAGAGACCCAGTACTTT	CARGSTGGAGGRGQETQYF
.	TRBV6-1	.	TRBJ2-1	TGTGCCAGCAGTGAAGGAGCAGGGGGGAGCTCCTACAATGAGCAGTTCTTC	CASSEGAGGSSYNEQFF
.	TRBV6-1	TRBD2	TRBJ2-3	TGTGCCAGCAGTGACACGTCGGGGGGGGGCACAGATATTCAGTATTTC	CASSDTSGGGTDIQYF
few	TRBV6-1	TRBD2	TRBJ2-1	TGTGCCAGCAGAGACCTAGGGAGGGGCCTCTACAATGAGCAGTTCTTC	CASRDLGRGLYNEQFF